These 27 T cell receptor beta chains came from one sample sequenced in a study of T cell repertoires in cytomegalovirus infection. MiXCR was run by TCRdb on the reads, yielding one entry per CDR3 protein. The table has 450,000 to 650,000 distinct CDR3 sequences, 35% to 50% seen once. These receptors have no identified antigens. Specimen: cultured PBMCs, collected from culture after CMV antigen stimulation. The receptors stem from a human donor in good health (CMV status not recorded). Some clones in this sample may be carry-over from other donors' samples.

The CDR3: CATSDPGQGTDTQYF. The CDR3, as DNA: TGTGCCACCAGTGACCCAGGACAGGGCACAGATACGCAGTATTTT. The rearrangement links TRBV24-1 to TRBJ2-3; 7 bases align to TRBD1. V was pared by 4 bases and J by 1 base, with 4 bases of the junction left unmatched. Germline V CDR1 and CDR2: KGHDR, SFDVKD. The CDR3 has 15 residues.

The chain employs TRBV7-9 and TRBJ1-5; possible D gene TRBD1, 6 bases. The germline CDR1 and CDR2 sequences are SEHNR and FQNEAQ (reference sequence). V shed 5 bases and J shed 0 bases, with 11 bases lying between them. The CDR3 totals 15 residues. The CDR3 reads CASSPRGLSNQPQHF. The CDR3 nucleotides are TGTGCCAGCAGCCCTCGGGGGCTTAGCAATCAGCCCCAGCATTTT.

This clonotype was seen more than once but under ten times. The V gene is TRBV6-1, the J gene TRBJ2-7, with a possible D match to TRBD2 (6 bases). This CDR3 is built from 17 residues. The V end was cut by 6 bases, the J end by 2 bases, with 23 bases between. CDR1 MNHNS and CDR2 SASEGT come from the germline V gene. The CDR3 region has the DNA TGTGCCAGCAGAGCCCACTTCAGTAGCGGCGCAGCCTACGAGCAGTACTTC. Translated: CASRAHFSSGAAYEQYF.

This clonotype occurred a few times. The chain carries TRBV7-8 and TRBJ1-4, with D possibly TRBD1 on 6 matching bases. This CDR3 contains 18 residues. Trimming shortened V by 5 bases and J by 7 bases, and 26 bases separated the two germline ends. CDR1 and CDR2 from the germline V gene are SGHVS and FQNEAQ. The CDR3 region is CASSPNPIGGGRGEKLFF. CDR3 nucleotides: TGTGCCAGCAGCCCAAACCCGATAGGGGGGGGCCGCGGTGAAAAACTGTTTTTT.

The chain combines TRBV11-2 with TRBJ2-3; TRBD2 matches at 12 bases. Germline CDR1 and CDR2: SGHAT and FQNNGV. V was clipped by 5 bases and J by 0 bases; unmatched bases: 6. This CDR3 contains 17 residues. The CDR3 nucleotides read TGTGCCAGCAGCAAGACCGGGACTAGCGGGAGCACAGATACGCAGTATTTT. It is translated as CASSKTGTSGSTDTQYF.

This rearrangement joins TRBV29-1 to TRBJ1-5, with D tentatively TRBD1 (5 bases). Deletions cut 4 bases from V and 3 bases from J, with 10 bases between. This CDR3 comprises 13 residues. Germline CDR1 and CDR2: SQVTM and ANQGSEA. DNA of the CDR3: TGCAGCGTTGGGGGGGAGAACAATCAGCCCCAGCATTTT. It is translated as CSVGGENNQPQHF.

The chain joins TRBV6-1 to TRBJ2-7, with 9 bases matching TRBD2. V lost 7 bases, J lost 7 bases, and 17 bases stayed unmatched. Per germline, CDR1 MNHNS and CDR2 SASEGT. This CDR3 contains 16 residues. CDR3 in amino acids: CASIITGLARVREQYF. For the CDR3, the DNA is TGTGCCAGCATCATCACCGGACTAGCGAGAGTGAGGGAGCAGTACTTC.

This clonotype occurred a few times. This rearrangement joins TRBV7-2 to TRBJ1-1; D unclear. V lost 0 bases and J lost 3, with 8 bases in between. CDR3 length equals 14 residues. Germline assignment: CDR1 SGHTA and CDR2 FQGNSA. The CDR3 DNA reads TGTGCCAGCAGCTTAGCGCCGGATTACACTGAAGCTTTCTTT. Encoded protein: CASSLAPDYTEAFF.

This chain connects TRBV7-2 to TRBJ2-5; 10 positions match TRBD1. Per germline, CDR1 SGHTA and CDR2 FQGNSA. The V and J ends lost 3 bases and 2 bases, in that order; junction bases with no gene match: 6. CDR3 length: 16 residues. The CDR3 reads CASSLDRDRGQETQYF. CDR3 nucleotides: TGTGCCAGCAGCTTGGACCGGGACAGGGGACAAGAGACCCAGTACTTC.

This chain links TRBV7-2 with TRBJ2-7; D perhaps matches TRBD1 (5 bases). Deletions cut 3 bases from V and 0 bases from J, with 12 bases between. Germline-derived CDR1 and CDR2 are SGHTA and FQGNSA. This CDR3 is built from 15 residues. CDR3 bases: TGTGCCAGCAGCTTGGACACGAGATTCTCCTACGAGCAGTACTTC. Amino acids: CASSLDTRFSYEQYF.

This clonotype was detected only a few times. This sequence joins TRBV7-2 and TRBJ1-1, with TRBD1 as a possible D gene (6 bases). V was trimmed by 3 bases and J by 3 bases, leaving 11 bases between them. Germline CDR1 reads SGHTA; CDR2 reads FQGNSA. The CDR3 spans 14 residues. The CDR3 sequence is CASSFGQTYTEAFF. CDR3 in DNA: TGTGCCAGCAGCTTCGGACAGACCTACACTGAAGCTTTCTTT.

This clonotype was detected a few times. The V call is TRBV5-4, the J call TRBJ1-1, with D tentatively TRBD1 (6 bases). CDR1 is SGHNT, CDR2 YYREEE, per germline (reference sequence). V gave up 4 bases and J gave up 3 bases, with 13 bases separating them. The CDR3 totals 14 residues. The CDR3 bases are TGTGCCAGCAGCATACCGGGACAAGACACTGAAGCTTTCTTT. Protein sequence: CASSIPGQDTEAFF. Complete variable domain (other parts from reference TRBV5-4 and TRBJ1-1): ETGVTQSPTHLIKTRGQQVTLRCSSQSGHNTVSWYQQALGQGPQFIFQYYREEENGRGNFPPRFSGLQFPNYSSELNVNALELDDSALYLCASSIPGQDTEAFFGQGTRLTVV.

There are a few counts of this clonotype. The chain has TRBV11-2 and TRBJ1-6; weak D call: TRBD1 (6 bases). Germline CDR1 SGHAT, CDR2 FQNNGV. Trimming cost V 1 base and J 11 bases, with 9 bases left between them. The CDR3 is made up of 13 amino acids. In DNA form, the CDR3 reads TGTGCCAGCAGCTTAGCAGGGGTAACACCCCTCCACTTT. Its protein product is CASSLAGVTPLHF.

The J gene is TRBJ2-3, the V gene TRBV12-3 or TRBV12-4; TRBD2 agrees at 10 bases. The J segment lost 4 bases and the V segment lost 2 bases, leaving 12 bases of the junction unmatched. This CDR3 comprises 18 residues. The CDR3 nucleotides read TGTGCCAGCAGTTTAATCCCGCCTAGCGGGGGCCGGGCAGATACGCAGTATTTT. Its protein is CASSLIPPSGGRADTQYF.

J is TRBJ2-3 and V is TRBV6-8; perhaps TRBD2 as D (6 bases). This CDR3 contains 16 residues. The germline V gene has CDR1 MNHGY and CDR2 SAAAGT. V lost 2 bases, J lost 4 bases, and 16 bases lay in between. The CDR3 reads CASSYVSGSSSDTQYF. The CDR3 DNA reads TGTGCCAGCAGTTACGTCTCCGGGAGTTCTTCAGATACGCAGTATTTT.

Comment on this clonotype: At one boundary the junction diverges from the germline segment, which might be a read error. The chain combines TRBV5-3 with TRBJ2-1; maybe TRBD2 (6 bases). TRBV5-3 is placed among ORFs of uncertain function. The CDR3 runs to 15 residues. The CDR3 DNA follows: TGTGCCAGCAGCTGGGGGGAGGCTACCTACAATGAGCAGTTCTTC. It specifies CASSWGEATYNEQFF.

CDR3 nucleotides: TGTGCCAGCAGTTTTCAGCCAGGACCCTACGAGCAGTACTTC. This encodes CASSFQPGPYEQYF. This chain connects TRBV27 to TRBJ2-7; D unclear. This CDR3 contains 14 residues. V dropped 3 bases and J dropped 2 bases, with 11 bases sitting between them. Germline CDR1 is MNHEY and CDR2 is SMNVEV (reference sequence).

The V call is TRBV7-9, the J call TRBJ2-7; possibly TRBD1 for D (6 bases). Trimming took off 5 bases at V and 0 bases at J, with 11 bases between the two ends. The CDR3 covers 14 residues. CDR1 SEHNR and CDR2 FQNEAQ come from the germline V gene (reference sequence). In nucleotides, the CDR3 is TGTGCCAGCAGCCGCGACAGGTACTCCTACGAGCAGTACTTC. It translates to CASSRDRYSYEQYF.

This chain connects TRBV29-1 to TRBJ2-1; TRBD1 agrees at 11 bases. The CDR3 sequence is 14 residues long. Germline trimming cut 6 bases from V and 6 bases from J; bases unmatched to any gene: 7. CDR1 is SQVTM, CDR2 ANQGSEA, per germline. CDR3 protein: CSVSRDRGINEQFF. CDR3 bases: TGCAGCGTCTCCCGGGACAGGGGGATCAATGAGCAGTTCTTC.

The rearrangement links TRBV12-3 or TRBV12-4 to TRBJ2-5; 7 nucleotides agree with TRBD1. The CDR3 is 14 amino acids. After removal of 7 bases from V and 5 bases from J, the junction contained 10 bases not matched to a gene. The CDR3 nucleotides read TGTGCCAGCAACCTCCTAGGGGGCGGTGAGACCCAGTACTTC. This encodes CASNLLGGGETQYF.

Many counts were recorded for this clonotype. This sequence joins TRBV7-8 and TRBJ1-6, with D maybe TRBD1 (6 bases). Germline V lookup: CDR1 SGHVS, CDR2 FQNEAQ. The CDR3 length is 15 residues. V was shortened by 3 bases and J by 8 bases, with 14 bases between the two germline ends. The DNA for the CDR3 is TGTGCCAGCAGCTTGGAGGGGGGGGATTATTCACCCCTCCACTTT. Amino acids: CASSLEGGDYSPLHF.

The chain couples TRBV20-1 to TRBJ1-3; TRBD1 matches 9 bases. The J segment lost 8 bases and the V segment lost 3 bases, leaving 2 bases of the junction unmatched. Looked up from germline, CDR1 is DFQATT and CDR2 is SNEGSKA (reference sequence). CDR3 size: 12 residues. DNA for the CDR3: TGCAGTGCTAGGGACAGGGGTGACACCATATATTTT. Its protein product is CSARDRGDTIYF.

The genes are TRBV6-1 and TRBJ2-5, with 8 bases identical to TRBD1. The CDR3 consists of 16 residues. The V gene's germline CDR1 is MNHNS and CDR2 SASEGT. With V trimmed by 5 bases and J by 1 base, 9 bases remained unmatched. The CDR3 coding sequence is TGTGCCAGCAGTTATACCTCCGGGACAGGCCAAGAGACCCAGTACTTC. This translates into CASSYTSGTGQETQYF.

J is TRBJ2-1 and V is TRBV20-1; D unresolved. Germline CDR1 DFQATT, CDR2 SNEGSKA (reference sequence). V was shortened by 0 bases and J by 5 bases, with 14 bases between the two germline ends. The CDR3 length is 15 residues. The CDR3 is CSAREIGTVHNEQFF. DNA for the CDR3: TGCAGTGCTAGAGAGATAGGTACCGTCCACAATGAGCAGTTCTTC.

This chain links TRBV10-2 with TRBJ2-5, with a tentative D call TRBD2 (5 bases). Per germline, CDR1 WSHSY and CDR2 SAAADI. CDR3 length: 13 amino acids. Trimming took off 2 bases at V and 4 bases at J, with 8 bases between the two ends. CDR3 in DNA: TGCGCCAGCAGTGAGGCTAGCTTAGAGACCCAGTACTTC. Residues: CASSEASLETQYF.

This clonotype appeared many times. The rearrangement joins TRBV7-8 to TRBJ2-7; the match to TRBD2 covers 8 bases. The trim removed 5 bases at V and 0 bases at J, leaving 6 bases unmatched. Germline V gives CDR1 SGHVS, CDR2 FQNEAQ. The CDR3 covers 15 residues. The CDR3 nucleotides are TGTGCCAGCAGCATCGCGGGGGGCCTCTCCTACGAGCAGTACTTC. Its translation is CASSIAGGLSYEQYF. Drawing the rest from reference TRBV7-8 and TRBJ2-7, the complete variable domain is GAGVSQSPRYKVAKRGQDVALRCDPISGHVSLFWYQQALGQGPEFLTYFQNEAQLDKSGLPSDRFFAERPEGSVSTLKIQRTQQEDSAVYLCASSIAGGLSYEQYFGPGTRLTVT.

This clonotype occurred a few times. The chain carries TRBV7-2 and TRBJ1-2; weak D call: TRBD1 (6 bases). The CDR3 contains 19 residues. Germline-derived CDR1 and CDR2 are SGHTA and FQGNSA. V was shortened by 2 bases and J by 0 bases, with 22 bases between the two germline ends. This CDR3 is CASSLKPGTRGSPNYGYTF. The CDR3 DNA reads TGTGCCAGCAGCTTAAAACCCGGGACAAGGGGAAGTCCTAACTATGGCTACACCTTC.